This entry lists 28 T cell receptor beta chains sequenced from one sample in a study of Ad26.COV2.S vaccination and SARS-CoV-2 variants (dated by TCRdb to the early 2020s). The treatment or condition label, as the study defines it: some 20 received Ad26.COV2.S at low or high dose, single or two shots; five or six received placebo; per-sample allocation not given. Repertoires of vaccine and placebo recipients were sequenced from samples taken on day 63 after the first injection. The method was the immunoSEQ multiplex PCR assay. TCRdb holds this immuneACCESS table with in-frame rearrangements only. Some clones are missing; in checked studies, unresolved V genes explain under half, and the rest has no known cause. The sample has approximately 420,000 clones on record, 88% of them singletons. About 4% of the sample is taken by the ten largest. The sequences come from peripheral blood, collected in a trial of Ad26.COV2.S vaccine versus placebo. The receptor set was obtained from a person aged 18-65 years who received the Ad26.COV2.S COVID-19 vaccine or a placebo.

J is TRBJ1-5 and V is TRBV7-9; a possible D gene is TRBD1 (5 bases). V was clipped by 1 base and J by 6 bases, with 13 bases between them. Germline V CDR1 and CDR2: SEHNR, FQNEAQ (reference sequence). The CDR3 covers 15 residues. CDR3 in DNA: TGTGCCAGCAGCTTAGACAGGCAGGAGGGTCAGCCCCAGCATTTT. This translates into CASSLDRQEGQPQHF.

The chain employs TRBV18 and TRBJ1-4; weak D call: TRBD1 (5 bases). V was pared by 2 bases and J by 5 bases, with 18 bases between. The germline V gene has CDR1 KGHSH and CDR2 LQKENI. The CDR3 extends over 17 amino acids. DNA for the CDR3: TGTGCCAGCTCACCAATCAGGGCCGACCATCCGAATGAAAAACTGTTTTTT. As protein: CASSPIRADHPNEKLFF.

This clone has a handful of counts. In the same sample, other DNA sequences code for this CDR3. V is TRBV9 and J is TRBJ2-7, with 7 bases aligning to TRBD1. With 0 bases clipped from V and 0 bases from J, the junction kept 3 bases outside the gene matches. CDR1 SGDLS and CDR2 YYNGEE come from the germline V gene. This CDR3 region has 15 residues. The CDR3 sequence is CASSVGPGGSYEQYF. The CDR3 coding sequence is TGTGCCAGCAGCGTAGGCCCAGGGGGCTCCTACGAGCAGTACTTC.

V is TRBV27 and J is TRBJ1-1; possibly TRBD1 for D (6 bases). The CDR3 runs 15 residues. V shed 0 bases and J shed 2 bases, with 10 bases lying between them. Germline assignment: CDR1 MNHEY and CDR2 SMNVEV (reference sequence). Here the CDR3 reads CASSLSGAGNTEAFF. CDR3 DNA: TGTGCCAGCAGTTTATCGGGGGCCGGTAACACTGAAGCTTTCTTT.

The DNA of the CDR3 is TGCGCCAGCAGCCGGCGACAGGGTATCTCACCCCTCCACTTT. Amino acid sequence: CASSRRQGISPLHF. The chain is built from TRBV4-3 and TRBJ1-6; 7 bases agree with TRBD1. Germline V gives CDR1 LGHNA, CDR2 YSLEER. V shed 4 bases and J 10 bases; nucleotides not matched to a gene: 7. CDR3 length equals 14 residues.

V gene TRBV30 combines with J gene TRBJ1-2, with a possible D match to TRBD1 (5 bases). CDR1 GTSNPN and CDR2 SVGIG come from the germline V gene (reference sequence). The CDR3 loop spans 14 amino acids. V lost 1 base and J lost 7, with 16 bases in between. Written as DNA, the CDR3 is TGTGCCTGGAGTGCCGAAATCCGTGGGGCTGGCTACACCTTC. Its protein product is CAWSAEIRGAGYTF.

V usage is TRBV9 and J usage is TRBJ2-4; 11 bases line up with TRBD2. Germline values: CDR1 SGDLS, CDR2 YYNGEE. CDR3 length: 17 amino acids. V dropped 2 bases and J dropped 3; count of bases not matched to a gene: 7. CDR3 amino acids: CASSVSGGASGKNIQYF. The CDR3 bases are TGTGCCAGCAGCGTTAGCGGGGGGGCCTCAGGCAAAAACATTCAGTACTTC.

The chain has TRBV19 and TRBJ1-6, with 9 bases fitting TRBD1. This CDR3 has 16 residues. With 8 bases clipped from V and 3 bases from J, the junction kept 8 bases outside the gene matches. Germline V gene sequence: CDR1 LNHDA, CDR2 SQIVND (reference sequence). CDR3 sequence: CASGTGHADYNSPLHF. The CDR3 DNA is TGTGCCAGTGGGACAGGGCACGCCGACTATAATTCACCCCTCCACTTT. Combining the CDR3 with reference TRBV19 and TRBJ1-6 gives the whole variable domain DGGITQSPKYLFRKEGQNVTLSCEQNLNHDAMYWYRQDPGQGLRLIYYSQIVNDFQKGDIAEGYSVSREKKESFPLTVTSAQKNPTAFYLCASGTGHADYNSPLHFGNGTRLTVT.

The CDR3 nucleotides are TGTGCCAGCAGCGTAGAAGGGGGCAGGGATACGCAGTATTTT. It specifies CASSVEGGRDTQYF. The chain couples TRBV9 to TRBJ2-3; TRBD1 aligns across 7 bases. Germline V gene lookup returns CDR1 SGDLS and CDR2 YYNGEE. V dropped 0 bases and J dropped 6; count of bases not matched to a gene: 4. CDR3 length: 14 residues.

The chain carries TRBV4-2 and TRBJ1-6; D remains ambiguous. The V end was cut by 0 bases, the J end by 0 bases, with 9 bases between. Per germline, CDR1 LGHNA and CDR2 YNFKEQ. CDR3 length: 17 amino acids. Here the CDR3 DNA reads TGTGCCAGCAGCCAAGAGACTGTAAGCTCCTATAATTCACCCCTCCACTTT. It specifies CASSQETVSSYNSPLHF.

The J gene is TRBJ1-2, the V gene TRBV10-3; TRBD1 might be the D (6 bases). Deletions cut 4 bases from V and 8 bases from J, with 17 bases between. This CDR3 region has 14 residues. Per the germline V gene, CDR1 is ENHRY and CDR2 is SYGVKD. The CDR3 coding sequence is TGTGCCATCAGTGTTTCTTTCGGACAGAAAGGCTACACCTTC. Translation gives CAISVSFGQKGYTF.

The gene calls are TRBV7-2 and TRBJ1-2; D is perhaps TRBD1 (6 bases). Germline CDR1 and CDR2: SGHTA and FQGNSA. This CDR3 is 15 amino acids long. The germline V and J ends were trimmed by 5 bases and 3 bases, with 16 bases remaining between them. CDR3 sequence (DNA): TGTGCCAGCAGCCAATATACCTCAGGGGACTATGGCTACACCTTC. Protein: CASSQYTSGDYGYTF.

The V gene is TRBV4-1, the J gene TRBJ2-1; the match to TRBD1 covers 9 bases. Losses at the gene ends were 4 bases for V and 9 bases for J; bases not matched to a gene: 7. Germline V CDR1 and CDR2: MGHRA, YSYEKL. The CDR3 has 14 residues. CDR3 residues: CASSPGTGWSEQFF. In DNA form, the CDR3 reads TGCGCCAGCAGCCCCGGGACAGGGTGGAGTGAGCAGTTCTTC.

CDR3 sequence (DNA): TGTGCCAGCAGTCTCCAGTCCCGGGACATCTTACATTCACCCCTCCACTTT. Translating gives CASSLQSRDILHSPLHF. The genes are TRBV27 and TRBJ1-6; D possibly corresponds to TRBD1 (6 bases). CDR3 length: 17 residues. Germline CDR1 reads MNHEY; CDR2 reads SMNVEV (reference sequence). Trimming stripped 5 bases from V and 8 bases from J, with 22 bases between.

The chain combines TRBV28 with TRBJ1-4; a weak D match, TRBD1 (5 bases). Germline V gene data show CDR1 as MDHEN and CDR2 as SYDVKM. V dropped 5 bases and J dropped 7 bases, with 14 bases sitting between them. The CDR3 consists of 14 residues. The CDR3 DNA follows: TGTGCCAGCAGTAGGGGTCTACCCAGTGAAAAACTGTTTTTT. It translates to CASSRGLPSEKLFF.

This clone came up once. This rearrangement joins TRBV2 to TRBJ1-1; D might be TRBD1 (5 bases). This CDR3 is built from 14 residues. V shed 3 bases and J shed 4 bases, with 12 bases lying between them. The germline V gene has CDR1 SNHLY and CDR2 FYNNEI. The CDR3 DNA is TGTGCCAGCAGTGACAACGGGGGGGGCACTGAAGCTTTCTTT. Its protein is CASSDNGGGTEAFF.

V usage is TRBV11-2 and J usage is TRBJ2-1; the D is unclear. Germline-derived CDR1 and CDR2 are SGHAT and FQNNGV. V was trimmed by 2 bases and J by 5 bases, leaving 10 bases between them. The length of the CDR3 is 14 residues. CDR3 sequence reads: CASSLTIWDNEQFF. The CDR3 DNA sequence: TGTGCCAGCAGCTTAACGATCTGGGACAATGAGCAGTTCTTC.

For the CDR3, the DNA is TGTGCCAGCAGCCGAGACAGGCAAGAGACCCAGTACTTC. The encoded protein is CASSRDRQETQYF. The gene calls are TRBV7-2 and TRBJ2-5, with TRBD1 as a possible D gene (6 bases). This CDR3 region has 13 residues. Germline V gene data show CDR1 as SGHTA and CDR2 as FQGNSA. With 5 bases removed from V and 2 bases from J, the gap between germline ends came to 9 bases.

This chain uses TRBV3-1 (or the pseudogene TRBV3-2) with TRBJ2-4; 8 nucleotides align to TRBD1. With 4 bases clipped from V and 2 bases from J, the junction kept 10 bases outside the gene matches. Germline loops: CDR1 LGHDT, CDR2 YNNKEL (reference sequence). The CDR3 spans 17 residues. CDR3 region: CASSPGRGPPSKNIQYF. The CDR3 region has the DNA TGTGCCAGCAGCCCAGGCAGGGGGCCTCCTTCCAAAAACATTCAGTACTTC.

The chain couples TRBV30 to TRBJ1-3; TRBD1 might be the D (5 bases). CDR3 length: 16 amino acids. Germline-derived CDR1 and CDR2 are GTSNPN and SVGIG (reference sequence). The V end was cut by 3 bases, the J end by 0 bases, with 15 bases between. The chain's CDR3 is CAWSEGVSSSGNTIYF. Here the CDR3 DNA reads TGTGCCTGGAGCGAAGGGGTATCGAGCTCTGGAAACACCATATATTTT.

The V gene is TRBV2, the J gene TRBJ1-3; D not resolved. The CDR3 is made up of 11 amino acids. Germline V gene data show CDR1 as SNHLY and CDR2 as FYNNEI. Between the trimmed V and J ends, which lost 6 bases and 3 bases, there was a span of 3 bases. CDR3 protein: CASRDGNTIYF. Here the CDR3 DNA reads TGTGCCAGCAGGGATGGAAACACCATATATTTT.

The chain joins TRBV6-5 to TRBJ2-1, with a weak D call TRBD2 (6 bases). The CDR3 totals 15 residues. Between the trimmed V and J ends, which lost 3 bases and 4 bases, there was a span of 13 bases. Germline CDR1 is MNHEY and CDR2 is SVGAGI. The CDR3 sequence is CASSYSGGPYNEQFF. The CDR3 nucleotides read TGTGCCAGCAGTTATTCCGGGGGTCCATACAATGAGCAGTTCTTC.

The V call is TRBV11-2, the J call TRBJ2-1; 9 nucleotides agree with TRBD1. Trimming removed 5 bases from V and 5 bases from J; junction bases left unmatched: 7. The germline V gene encodes CDR1 SGHAT and CDR2 FQNNGV. The CDR3 covers 15 residues. The CDR3 region is CASSRDRGSHNEQFF. DNA for the CDR3: TGTGCCAGCAGCCGCGACAGGGGGTCCCACAATGAGCAGTTCTTC.

The chain carries TRBV18 and TRBJ1-5; D is undetermined. Germline V lookup: CDR1 KGHSH, CDR2 LQKENI. The CDR3 loop spans 14 amino acids. Between the trimmed V and J ends, which lost 3 bases and 6 bases, there was a span of 12 bases. The CDR3 DNA sequence: TGTGCCAGCTCACCGAGTGGGTTGTTTCAGCCCCAGCATTTT. The encoded protein is CASSPSGLFQPQHF.

The rearrangement links TRBV6-2 or TRBV6-3 to TRBJ2-2, with 10 positions matching TRBD2. J gave up 3 bases and V 6 bases, and 16 bases lay outside the gene matches. The germline CDR1 and CDR2 sequences are MNHEY and SVGEGT. There are 19 residues in the CDR3. CDR3 in amino acids: CASSPPWLAGARDTGELFF. DNA of the CDR3: TGTGCCAGCAGCCCCCCATGGCTAGCGGGGGCTCGGGACACCGGGGAGCTGTTTTTT.

This chain joins TRBV7-2 and TRBJ2-5; 10 nucleotides align to TRBD2. The CDR3 consists of 19 residues. The junction had 17 bases not matched to a gene; V was cut back by 2 bases and J by 5 bases. From germline, CDR1 is SGHTA and CDR2 FQGNSA. The CDR3 DNA reads TGTGCCAGCAGCTTAAAACCCTTTAATCTAGCGGGGGTTTGGGAGACCCAGTACTTC. Its translation: CASSLKPFNLAGVWETQYF.

The chain recombines TRBV6-5 with TRBJ1-3; 8 bases map to TRBD1. Germline assignment: CDR1 MNHEY and CDR2 SVGAGI. V dropped 0 bases and J dropped 4; count of bases not matched to a gene: 2. This CDR3 region has 15 residues. CDR3 sequence (DNA): TGTGCCAGCAGTTACTCCCGGACAGGGGGAAACACCATATATTTT. This encodes CASSYSRTGGNTIYF.

This clone was counted a single time. The chain employs TRBV29-1 and TRBJ2-3; D call uncertain. CDR1 SQVTM and CDR2 ANQGSEA come from the germline V gene. Trimming removed 3 bases from V and 2 bases from J, with 6 bases in between. CDR3 length: 12 amino acids. The CDR3, as DNA: TGCAGCGTTGATGGCAACACAGATACGCAGTATTTT. Amino acids: CSVDGNTDTQYF.